Below, 21 T cell receptor beta chains from the same sample are listed, as sequenced in a study of blood T cell repertoires in COVID-19. Using immunoSEQ multiplex PCR, the repertoire was profiled, and TCRdb retains in-frame clones only, with some absent. The sample shows approximately 68,000 clones, around 86% of them seen only once. Sequences were obtained from peripheral blood. The origin of the receptors is a man between 65 and 80 years old with active or convalescent COVID-19.

The chain joins TRBV5-8 to TRBJ1-6, with unresolved D. The ends were cut back, 7 bases at V and 9 bases at J, with 11 bases in the middle. Per germline, CDR1 SGHTS and CDR2 YDEGEE. The CDR3 has 12 amino acids. The CDR3: CASRPRVSPLHF. For the CDR3, the DNA is TGTGCCAGCCGTCCTAGAGTTTCACCCCTCCACTTT.

The chain joins TRBV15 to TRBJ1-5, with D possibly matching TRBD1 (6 bases). Between the trimmed V and J ends, which lost 0 bases and 7 bases, there was a span of 13 bases. The CDR3 runs 15 residues. Germline CDR1 LNHNV, CDR2 YYDKDF (reference sequence). The CDR3: CATSRDQGHGQPQHF. The CDR3 bases are TGTGCCACCAGCAGAGATCAGGGACACGGGCAGCCCCAGCATTTT.

V is TRBV18 and J is TRBJ1-2; 12 bases match TRBD1. The trim removed 6 bases at V and 2 bases at J, leaving 4 bases unmatched. Germline CDR1 reads KGHSH; CDR2 reads LQKENI. CDR3 length: 15 amino acids. As DNA, the CDR3 is TGTGCCAGCTCCCAGGGACAGGGGGCGAACTATGGCTACACCTTC. Its protein is CASSQGQGANYGYTF.

The chain uses TRBV28 and TRBJ1-1, with TRBD1 as a possible D gene (5 bases). Deletions cut 7 bases from V and 6 bases from J, with 18 bases between. The CDR3 totals 14 residues. Looked up from germline, CDR1 is MDHEN and CDR2 is SYDVKM. The CDR3 here is CASKGVLPKAEAFF. For the CDR3, the DNA is TGTGCCAGCAAAGGGGTACTACCGAAGGCTGAAGCTTTCTTT.

The V and J genes are TRBV3-1 (or the pseudogene TRBV3-2) and TRBJ2-3; TRBD2 matches at 7 bases. The germline gives CDR1 LGHDT, CDR2 YNNKEL (reference sequence). The CDR3 contains 16 residues. The ends lost 1 base at V and 2 bases at J; junction bases unmatched: 6. The CDR3 is CASSQGVLADTDTQYF. The DNA of the CDR3 is TGTGCCAGCAGCCAAGGAGTGCTAGCGGACACAGATACGCAGTATTTT.

V gene TRBV11-3 combines with J gene TRBJ2-1, with 10 bases fitting TRBD2. CDR1 is SGHNT, CDR2 YENEEA, per germline. Unmatched junction bases numbered 2, after V lost 0 bases and J lost 3 bases. The CDR3 has 16 amino acids. The CDR3 bases are TGTGCCAGCAGCTTAGATAGCGGGAGGATCTACAATGAGCAGTTCTTC. Protein sequence: CASSLDSGRIYNEQFF.

The V gene is TRBV5-8, the J gene TRBJ2-5; 7 nucleotides match TRBD1. CDR3 size: 13 residues. CDR1 and CDR2 (germline): SGHTS, YDEGEE. V gave up 2 bases and J gave up 6 bases; unmatched junction bases: 4. The CDR3 sequence is CASSFLGGKTQYF. The CDR3 region has the DNA TGTGCCAGCAGCTTCCTAGGGGGCAAGACCCAGTACTTC.

The chain uses TRBV6-5 and TRBJ1-1, with 10 bases aligning to TRBD1. This CDR3 has 15 residues. Looked up from germline, CDR1 is MNHEY and CDR2 is SVGAGI. The junction had 15 bases not matched to a gene; V was cut back by 6 bases and J by 11 bases. CDR3 DNA sequence: TGTGCCAGCAGCCTTACCCCCGGGACAGGGGTCGGGGCTTTCTTT. Amino acid sequence: CASSLTPGTGVGAFF.

The chain uses TRBV7-2 and TRBJ2-2, with TRBD1 matching over 9 bases. V lost 5 bases and J lost 10; bases outside the gene matches: 8. The CDR3 spans 14 residues. Germline V gives CDR1 SGHTA, CDR2 FQGNSA. CDR3 sequence: CASSKGQGKEELFF. CDR3 DNA: TGTGCCAGCAGCAAAGGACAGGGGAAGGAGGAGCTGTTTTTT.

The chain combines TRBV5-1 with TRBJ2-3; D is unclear. CDR1 and CDR2 from the germline V gene are SGHRS and YFSETQ. The CDR3 is made up of 17 amino acids. Between the trimmed V and J ends, which lost 0 bases and 1 base, there was a span of 15 bases. The CDR3 is CASSLGSTSSGTDTQYF. Here the CDR3 DNA reads TGCGCCAGCAGCTTGGGATCTACCTCCTCTGGCACAGATACGCAGTATTTT.

This clone was recorded only once. V is TRBV6-5 and J is TRBJ2-5; 7 nucleotides align to TRBD2. The CDR3 spans 14 residues. The V segment lost 6 bases and the J segment 4 bases; nucleotides outside the gene matches: 8. Germline assignment: CDR1 MNHEY and CDR2 SVGAGI. The CDR3 here is CASRRAGRRETQYF. In DNA form, the CDR3 reads TGTGCCAGCAGACGAGCGGGGAGGCGAGAGACCCAGTACTTC.

This sequence joins TRBV3-1 (or the pseudogene TRBV3-2) and TRBJ1-6, with a possible D match to TRBD1 (5 bases). Germline loops: CDR1 LGHDT, CDR2 YNNKEL (reference sequence). This CDR3 comprises 17 residues. The ends were cut back, 0 bases at V and 0 bases at J, with 9 bases in the middle. CDR3 in amino acids: CASSQDLGASYNSPLHF. The CDR3, as DNA: TGTGCCAGCAGCCAAGATCTTGGGGCCTCCTATAATTCACCCCTCCACTTT.

V is TRBV18 and J is TRBJ2-1; TRBD2 aligns across 7 bases. Germline loops: CDR1 KGHSH, CDR2 LQKENI. CDR3 length equals 15 residues. V was pared by 0 bases and J by 9 bases, with 8 bases of the junction left unmatched. CDR3 coding DNA: TGTGCCAGCTCACCACCGTCCCGACTAGCCGGTGAGCAGTTCTTC. Translation: CASSPPSRLAGEQFF.

The chain couples TRBV3-1 (or the pseudogene TRBV3-2) to TRBJ1-5; TRBD1 might be the D (5 bases). The germline gives CDR1 LGHDT, CDR2 YNNKEL (reference sequence). V was pared by 2 bases and J by 6 bases, with 11 bases between. This CDR3 region has 14 residues. CDR3 DNA: TGTGCCAGCAGCCAAAGGGGTAATGGTCAGCCCCAGCATTTT. It codes for CASSQRGNGQPQHF.

The chain has TRBV28 and TRBJ2-1; D gene uncertain. CDR1 and CDR2 (germline): MDHEN, SYDVKM. The V gene lost 7 bases and the J gene lost 6 bases, with 10 bases spanning the gap. This CDR3 spans 12 amino acids. DNA for the CDR3: TGTGCCAGCATCTCCCCGGGCAATGAGCAGTTCTTC. Its translation is CASISPGNEQFF.

The rearrangement uses TRBV18 and TRBJ1-1; D ambiguous. The V end lost 4 bases, the J end lost 0 bases, and 9 bases lay between the germline ends. Germline V gene lookup returns CDR1 KGHSH and CDR2 LQKENI. This CDR3 has 14 residues. The CDR3 sequence: CASSQTIVNTEAFF. For the CDR3, the DNA is TGTGCCAGCTCACAGACTATTGTGAACACTGAAGCTTTCTTT.

The gene calls are TRBV6-5 and TRBJ1-2, with 7 bases lining up with TRBD1. Per the germline V gene, CDR1 is MNHEY and CDR2 is SVGAGI. The CDR3 totals 14 residues. V shed 6 bases and J 1 base; nucleotides not matched to a gene: 5. The CDR3 is CASRRTGDNYGYTF. CDR3 in DNA: TGTGCCAGCAGACGGACAGGAGATAACTATGGCTACACCTTC.

The chain uses TRBV11-1 and TRBJ2-7; 9 nucleotides align to TRBD1. Germline V lookup: CDR1 SGHAT, CDR2 FQDESV (reference sequence). The CDR3 covers 15 residues. V lost 3 bases, J lost 2 bases, and 5 bases stayed unmatched. This CDR3 reads CASSLGQGATYEQYF. CDR3 bases: TGTGCCAGCAGCTTGGGACAGGGTGCTACCTACGAGCAGTACTTC. Using reference TRBV11-1 and TRBJ2-7 for the parts outside the CDR3, the full variable domain is EAEVAQSPRYKITEKSQAVAFWCDPISGHATLYWYRQILGQGPELLVQFQDESVVDDSQLPKDRFSAERLKGVDSTLKIQPAELGDSAMYLCASSLGQGATYEQYFGPGTRLTVT.

This chain uses TRBV12-3 or TRBV12-4 with TRBJ2-1, with a tentative D call TRBD2 (5 bases). The CDR3 has 13 amino acids. Trimming removed 5 bases at V and 6 bases at J, with 11 bases between. Here the CDR3 reads CASSDGRGNEQFF. The CDR3 DNA reads TGTGCCAGCAGTGACGGACGGGGCAATGAGCAGTTCTTC.

The CDR3 DNA follows: TGTGCCTGGAGTGCAGGGGGCGGCTACAATGAGCAGTTCTTC. Its protein is CAWSAGGGYNEQFF. This chain links TRBV30 with TRBJ2-1; 8 positions agree with TRBD1. Germline V lookup: CDR1 GTSNPN, CDR2 SVGIG (reference sequence). V gave up 1 base and J gave up 3 bases; unmatched junction bases: 2. The CDR3 consists of 14 residues.

This chain connects TRBV19 to TRBJ2-5; 7 positions agree with TRBD2. Germline V gives CDR1 LNHDA, CDR2 SQIVND (reference sequence). The CDR3 is 14 amino acids. Germline trimming cut 9 bases from V and 3 bases from J; bases unmatched to any gene: 10. CDR3: CASKSFLAEETQYF. The CDR3 nucleotides are TGTGCCAGCAAATCCTTCCTAGCGGAAGAGACCCAGTACTTC.